This T cell receptor (beta chain) was sequenced in a study of CD8 T cells in Susac syndrome. The RNA, about 0.5 to 1 ug, was put through reverse transcription using random hexamers. TCRdb fed the immunoSEQ multiplex PCR reads into MiXCR, producing one record per CDR3 protein. The table shows roughly 200,000 distinct CDR3 sequences, with approximately 93% occurring only once. Trimming pared 8 bases from V and 6 bases from J, leaving 14 bases between. CDR3 length: 13 residues. Germline V gene sequence: CDR1 ENHRY, CDR2 SYGVKD. The chain has TRBV10-3 and TRBJ2-1, with D hard to call. The receptor was derived from a human donor in good health. The sequenced sample consisted of CD4+ T cells from PBMCs. CDR3 loop: CAIESSRRNEQFF. The CDR3 bases are TGTGCCATCGAAAGCTCCCGGCGCAATGAGCAGTTCTTC.